This T cell receptor (beta chain) was recovered during a study of cytomegalovirus exposure and HLA in healthy donors. For the study at large: A later analysis reported the approximately 120 validation repertoires used the same platform as the approximately 660 first-cohort repertoires.

Regarding this clone: No antigen is known for it.

Study-wide points: In vitro checks showed that three CMV-associated chains really do target CMV antigens. The study designated some 180 TCR beta chains cytomegalovirus-associated.

The CDR3 extends over 14 amino acids. Trimming at V came to 10 bases and at J to 7 bases, leaving 14 bases not matched to a gene. In germline, CDR1 is SNHLY, CDR2 FYNNEI. Clones were read by immunoSEQ multiplex PCR, and TCRdb kept only the in-frame ones, dropping some. Of hundreds of thousands of clones in the sample, more than 85% were seen once. Sequencing was done on a sample of PBMCs. This sequence joins TRBV2 and TRBJ1-1, with 8 bases matching TRBD1. The clonotype was recovered from a man aged 18 to 29 in good health and CMV-seropositive. CDR3 amino acids: CATFRWDRSSEAFF. The CDR3 DNA reads TGTGCCACCTTTAGGTGGGACAGGAGCAGTGAAGCTTTCTTT. The full variable domain, with the rest looked up from reference TRBV2 and TRBJ1-1, is EPEVTQTPSHQVTQMGQEVILRCVPISNHLYFYWYRQILGQKVEFLVSFYNNEISEKSEIFDDQFSVERPDGSNFTLKIRSTKLEDSAMYFCATFRWDRSSEAFFGQGTRLTVV.